The 20 T cell receptor beta chains in this list originate from one sample, sequenced in a study of T-cell reconstitution after alpha-beta-depleted transplantation in children. Preparation of the TCRbeta library was carried out with unique molecular identifiers. TCRdb recomputed calls from the PCR reads with MiXCR, one row per CDR3 protein. Of about 580,000 distinct CDR3 sequences in the sample, under 30% are singletons; the top ten hold around 14%. This material consisted of PBMCs, mostly from graft donor cells, taken 360 days after TCRalphabeta/CD19-depleted stem cell transplant. The receptors originated from a boy in the first two years of life who had a stem cell transplant for acute myeloid leukemia, so the T cells may come from the graft donor.

This clonotype was observed a handful of times. V gene TRBV20-1 combines with J gene TRBJ1-5; 10 nucleotides align to TRBD1. The V segment lost 6 bases and the J segment 0 bases; nucleotides outside the gene matches: 5. The CDR3 spans 15 residues. Germline V gene sequence: CDR1 DFQATT, CDR2 SNEGSKA (reference sequence). The CDR3 is CSARQGAGSNQPQHF. The CDR3 DNA reads TGCAGTGCCCGACAGGGGGCGGGTAGCAATCAGCCCCAGCATTTT.

The chain uses TRBV7-2 and TRBJ2-1, with a weak D call TRBD1 (5 bases). The germline CDR1 and CDR2 sequences are SGHTA and FQGNSA. This CDR3 has 13 amino acids. Trimming left V 1 base short and J 9 bases short, with 10 bases between. The CDR3 here is CASSLGGTGEQFF. The DNA for the CDR3 is TGTGCCAGCAGCTTAGGGGGCACGGGTGAGCAGTTCTTC.

The chain joins TRBV5-6 to TRBJ1-2, with 7 bases identical to TRBD1. The V and J ends lost 4 bases and 8 bases, in that order; junction bases with no gene match: 8. The germline CDR1 and CDR2 sequences are SGHDT and YYEEEE. This CDR3 is built from 13 residues. CDR3 region: CASSRNRGWGYTF. As DNA, the CDR3 is TGTGCCAGCAGCAGAAACAGGGGCTGGGGCTACACCTTC.

This chain links TRBV6-5 with TRBJ2-2, with D possibly being TRBD1 (6 bases). This CDR3 contains 15 residues. Trimming took off 4 bases at V and 3 bases at J, with 12 bases between the two ends. Germline V lookup: CDR1 MNHEY, CDR2 SVGAGI. The CDR3 coding sequence is TGTGCCAGCAGTTCCCTGACAGGAGACACCGGGGAGCTGTTTTTT. This sequence encodes CASSSLTGDTGELFF.

The V gene is TRBV10-2, the J gene TRBJ1-5; perhaps TRBD1 as D (5 bases). The V end was cut by 3 bases, the J end by 10 bases, with 13 bases between. The germline V gene has CDR1 WSHSY and CDR2 SAAADI. The CDR3 consists of 13 residues. CDR3 in amino acids: CASSERGISPQHF. CDR3 nucleotide sequence: TGCGCCAGCAGTGAAAGGGGTATCAGCCCCCAGCATTTT.

There are many counts of this clonotype. The chain recombines TRBV6-1 with TRBJ2-7; D not certain. The CDR3 is made up of 13 amino acids. From germline, CDR1 is MNHNS and CDR2 SASEGT. V lost 0 bases and J 12 bases, leaving 15 bases between the germline ends. CDR3 coding DNA: TGTGCCAGCAGTGAAGCCTCTGGTCCCGAAGCGTACGTC. It specifies CASSEASGPEAYV.

The chain recombines TRBV7-6 with TRBJ2-1, with a weak D call TRBD2 (5 bases). Trimming left V 1 base short and J 8 bases short, with 18 bases between. Germline V gives CDR1 SGHVS, CDR2 FNYEAQ. The CDR3 loop spans 16 amino acids. CDR3 in DNA: TGTGCCAGCAGCTTAGTTGAGGTTCGGGGATTTGATGAGCAGTTCTTC. This translates into CASSLVEVRGFDEQFF.

This clonotype was detected only a few times. The chain links TRBV5-6 to TRBJ2-1; D remains ambiguous. Germline loops: CDR1 SGHDT, CDR2 YYEEEE. The CDR3 runs 17 residues. The V gene lost 4 bases and the J gene lost 5 bases, with 22 bases spanning the gap. CDR3 DNA: TGTGCCAGCAGCCGGCCGAATGGCGAGTGGTACCACAATGAGCAGTTCTTC. As protein: CASSRPNGEWYHNEQFF.

This clonotype was seen a few times. The chain is built from TRBV15 and TRBJ2-3, with 8 bases that match TRBD2. This CDR3 is 14 amino acids long. V gave up 1 base and J gave up 5 bases; unmatched junction bases: 2. Looked up from germline, CDR1 is LNHNV and CDR2 is YYDKDF (reference sequence). The CDR3 bases are TGTGCCACCAGCAGAGGAACTAGCGGAGATACGCAGTATTTT. This gives the protein CATSRGTSGDTQYF.

The chain joins TRBV7-2 to TRBJ2-7; TRBD2 might be the D (7 bases). Trimming shortened V by 0 bases and J by 0 bases, and 12 bases separated the two germline ends. Germline V gives CDR1 SGHTA, CDR2 FQGNSA. CDR3 length equals 16 residues. The DNA for the CDR3 is TGTGCCAGCAGCTTAGCGGCGGGGGCCGGCTCCTACGAGCAGTACTTC. Translating it yields CASSLAAGAGSYEQYF.

This clonotype was picked up many times. This sequence joins TRBV4-1 and TRBJ2-5; weak D call: TRBD1 (6 bases). The length of the CDR3 is 20 residues. The germline CDR1 and CDR2 sequences are MGHRA and YSYEKL. Trimming removed 5 bases from V and 0 bases from J, with 28 bases in between. CDR3 amino acids: CASSVGALKGPPFYQETQYF. The CDR3, as DNA: TGCGCCAGCAGCGTGGGGGCCCTAAAAGGGCCCCCGTTTTACCAAGAGACCCAGTACTTC.

J is TRBJ1-1 and V is TRBV6-1, with TRBD1 matching 10 bases. The germline V gene has CDR1 MNHNS and CDR2 SASEGT. The CDR3 totals 16 residues. The ends lost 6 bases at V and 1 base at J; junction bases unmatched: 8. CDR3 region: CASRSPGTGANTEAFF. CDR3 nucleotide sequence: TGTGCCAGCAGGAGTCCCGGGACAGGGGCGAACACTGAAGCTTTCTTT.

Many counts were recorded for this clonotype. V is TRBV7-9 and J is TRBJ2-7; 8 bases align to TRBD1. The CDR3 is 14 amino acids. Trimming took 4 bases from V and 3 from J; bases not matched to a gene: 5. Looked up from germline, CDR1 is SEHNR and CDR2 is FQNEAQ (reference sequence). The CDR3: CASSSGTGFYEQYV. In DNA, the CDR3 is TGTGCCAGCAGCTCCGGGACAGGCTTCTACGAGCAGTACGTC.

This clonotype has at least ten counts. CDR3 DNA: TGTGCCACCAGCGATATCACAGATACGCAGTATTTT. It yields the protein CATSDITDTQYF. The chain couples TRBV15 to TRBJ2-3; D is undetermined. Germline V gene data show CDR1 as LNHNV and CDR2 as YYDKDF (reference sequence). This CDR3 has 12 residues. V was trimmed by 5 bases and J by 2 bases, leaving 5 bases between them.

The chain links TRBV12-3 or TRBV12-4 to TRBJ2-7; weak D call: TRBD1 (6 bases). Trimming stripped 3 bases from V and 12 bases from J, with 15 bases between. The CDR3 contains 12 residues. The CDR3 reads CASSFPQGPLYF. CDR3 bases: TGTGCCAGCAGTTTCCCTCAGGGGCCCCTGTACTTC.

This clonotype was observed at least ten times. V and J are TRBV5-1 and TRBJ2-6; a possible D gene is TRBD1 (6 bases). The CDR3 has 15 residues. Germline V lookup: CDR1 SGHRS, CDR2 YFSETQ. V was shortened by 4 bases and J by 4 bases, with 12 bases between the two germline ends. CDR3 DNA: TGCGCCAGCAGCGACACAGGGTCCGGGGCCAACGTCCTGACTTTC. This translates into CASSDTGSGANVLTF.

Worth noting for this clonotype: A much larger clone lies one base from this, so it may be a read error. V is TRBV20-1 and J is TRBJ2-7; D may be TRBD1 (6 bases). CDR3 length equals 15 residues. Deletions cut 1 base from V and 3 bases from J, with 16 bases between. The V gene's germline CDR1 is DFQATT and CDR2 SNEGSKA (reference sequence). This chain's CDR3 is CSARAPGQYRYEQYF. In DNA form, the CDR3 reads TGCAGTGCTAGAGCTCCCGGACAGTACCGCTACGAGCAGTACTTC.

This clonotype was seen a few times. The chain carries TRBV20-1 and TRBJ2-2; D not resolved. The V and J ends lost 3 bases and 2 bases respectively, with 16 bases between them. The CDR3 totals 16 residues. The germline gives CDR1 DFQATT, CDR2 SNEGSKA (reference sequence). The CDR3, as DNA: TGCAGTGCTAGGTCCCCCGGGCGGCTTAACACCGGGGAGCTGTTTTTT. As protein: CSARSPGRLNTGELFF.

The chain carries TRBV27 and TRBJ2-7, with TRBD1 identical over 8 bases. Trimming at V came to 6 bases and at J to 1 base, leaving 14 bases not matched to a gene. Germline lookup yields CDR1 MNHEY and CDR2 SMNVEV (reference sequence). The CDR3 is 17 amino acids. This chain's CDR3 is CASSPSVGQGRSYEQYF. The DNA of the CDR3 is TGTGCCAGCAGCCCTTCCGTAGGACAGGGAAGGTCCTACGAGCAGTACTTC.

This chain uses TRBV5-1 with TRBJ1-5; a weak D match, TRBD1 (6 bases). The CDR3 extends over 15 amino acids. Germline values: CDR1 SGHRS, CDR2 YFSETQ. V was trimmed by 2 bases and J by 4 bases, leaving 13 bases between them. The chain's CDR3 is CASSFTGQINQPQHF. CDR3 DNA: TGCGCCAGCAGCTTCACCGGACAGATTAATCAGCCCCAGCATTTT. Full variable domain (remainder filled in from reference TRBV5-1 and TRBJ1-5): KAGVTQTPRYLIKTRGQQVTLSCSPISGHRSVSWYQQTPGQGLQFLFEYFSETQRNKGNFPGRFSGRQFSNSRSEMNVSTLELGDSALYLCASSFTGQINQPQHFGDGTRLSIL.